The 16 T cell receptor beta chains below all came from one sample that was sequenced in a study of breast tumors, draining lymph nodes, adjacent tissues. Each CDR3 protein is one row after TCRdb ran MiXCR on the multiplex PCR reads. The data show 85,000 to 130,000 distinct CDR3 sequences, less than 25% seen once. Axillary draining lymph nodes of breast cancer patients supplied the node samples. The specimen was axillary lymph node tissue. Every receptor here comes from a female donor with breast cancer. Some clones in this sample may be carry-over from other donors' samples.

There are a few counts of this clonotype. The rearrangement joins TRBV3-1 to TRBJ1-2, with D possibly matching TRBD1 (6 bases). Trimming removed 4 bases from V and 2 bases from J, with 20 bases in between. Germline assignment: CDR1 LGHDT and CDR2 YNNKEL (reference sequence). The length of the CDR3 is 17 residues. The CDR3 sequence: CASSPLPDSPLNYGYTF. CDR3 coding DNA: TGTGCCAGCAGCCCCCTCCCGGACAGCCCCTTAAACTATGGCTACACCTTC.

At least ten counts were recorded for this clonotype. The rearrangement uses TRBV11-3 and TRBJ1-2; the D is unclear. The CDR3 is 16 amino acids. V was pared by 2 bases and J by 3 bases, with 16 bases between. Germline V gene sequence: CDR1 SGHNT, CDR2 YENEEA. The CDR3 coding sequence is TGTGCCAGCAGCTTAAGGCGTGGGCCAAGAGACTATGGCTACACCTTC. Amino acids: CASSLRRGPRDYGYTF.

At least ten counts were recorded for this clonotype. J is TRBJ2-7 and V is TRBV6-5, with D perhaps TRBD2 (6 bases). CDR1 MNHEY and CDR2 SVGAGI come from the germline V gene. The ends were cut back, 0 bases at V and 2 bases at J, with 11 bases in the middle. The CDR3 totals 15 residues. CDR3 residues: CASSYSGGATYEQYF. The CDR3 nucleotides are TGTGCCAGCAGTTACTCAGGAGGGGCTACCTACGAGCAGTACTTC.

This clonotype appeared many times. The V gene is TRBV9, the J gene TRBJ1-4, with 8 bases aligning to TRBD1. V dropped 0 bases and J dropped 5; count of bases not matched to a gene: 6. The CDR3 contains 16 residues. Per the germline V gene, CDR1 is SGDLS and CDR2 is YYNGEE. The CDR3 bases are TGTGCCAGCAGCGTAGCAGGACAGGGCTTAAATGAAAAACTGTTTTTT. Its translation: CASSVAGQGLNEKLFF.

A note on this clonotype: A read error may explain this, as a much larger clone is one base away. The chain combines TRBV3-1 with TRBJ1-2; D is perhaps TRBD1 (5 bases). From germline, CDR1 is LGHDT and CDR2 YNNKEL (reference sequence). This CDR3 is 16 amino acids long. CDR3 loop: CASSQAGGEQGYGHTF. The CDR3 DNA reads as TGTGCCAGCAGCCAAGCCGGGGGGGAGCAGGGCTATGGCCACACCTTC.

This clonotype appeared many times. Here the CDR3 reads CSATPATYTYEQYF. CDR3 DNA sequence: TGCAGTGCCACCCCGGCCACTTATACCTACGAGCAGTACTTC. The rearrangement uses TRBV20-1 and TRBJ2-7; no definite D call. With 6 bases removed from V and 2 bases from J, the gap between germline ends came to 17 bases. Germline assignment: CDR1 DFQATT and CDR2 SNEGSKA (reference sequence). This CDR3 has 14 residues.

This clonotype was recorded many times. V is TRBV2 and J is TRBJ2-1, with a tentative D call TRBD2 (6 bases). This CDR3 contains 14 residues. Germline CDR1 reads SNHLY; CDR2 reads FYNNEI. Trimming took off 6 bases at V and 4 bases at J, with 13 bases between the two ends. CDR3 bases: TGTGCCAGCAGATCATCGGCGGGGTACAATGAGCAGTTCTTC. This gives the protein CASRSSAGYNEQFF.

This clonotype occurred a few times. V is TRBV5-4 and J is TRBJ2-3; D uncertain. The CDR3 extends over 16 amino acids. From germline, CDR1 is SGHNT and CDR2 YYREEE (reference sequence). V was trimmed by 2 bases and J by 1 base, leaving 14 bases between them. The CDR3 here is CASSFQFIGGTDTQYF. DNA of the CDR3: TGTGCCAGCAGCTTTCAGTTTATTGGCGGCACAGATACGCAGTATTTT.

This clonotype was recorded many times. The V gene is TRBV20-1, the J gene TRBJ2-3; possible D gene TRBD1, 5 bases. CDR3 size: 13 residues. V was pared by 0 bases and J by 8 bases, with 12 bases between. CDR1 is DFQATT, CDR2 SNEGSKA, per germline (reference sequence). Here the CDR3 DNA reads TGCAGTGCTAGAGAGCCAGGGCATGGTACGCAGTATTTT. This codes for CSAREPGHGTQYF.

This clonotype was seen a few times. The CDR3 loop reads CASSPTFSNQPQHF. CDR3 sequence (DNA): TGTGCCAGCAGTCCGACTTTTAGCAATCAGCCCCAGCATTTT. This rearrangement joins TRBV27 to TRBJ1-5; D is uncertain. The CDR3 has 14 amino acids. Trimming left V 5 bases short and J 0 bases short, with 8 bases between. CDR1 is MNHEY and CDR2 is SMNVEV in the germline V gene (reference sequence).

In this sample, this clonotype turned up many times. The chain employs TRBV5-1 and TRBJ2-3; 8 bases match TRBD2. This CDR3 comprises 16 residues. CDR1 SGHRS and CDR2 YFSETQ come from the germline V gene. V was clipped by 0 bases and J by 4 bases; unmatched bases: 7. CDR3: CASSLGSGIRADTQYF. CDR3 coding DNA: TGCGCCAGCAGCTTGGGTAGCGGGATCCGTGCAGATACGCAGTATTTT.

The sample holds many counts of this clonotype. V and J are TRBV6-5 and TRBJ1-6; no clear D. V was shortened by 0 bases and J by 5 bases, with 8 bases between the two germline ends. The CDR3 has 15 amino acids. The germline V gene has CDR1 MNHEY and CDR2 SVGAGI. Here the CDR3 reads CASSYSGRDNSPLHF. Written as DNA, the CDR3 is TGTGCCAGCAGTTACTCGGGGAGAGATAATTCACCCCTCCACTTT.

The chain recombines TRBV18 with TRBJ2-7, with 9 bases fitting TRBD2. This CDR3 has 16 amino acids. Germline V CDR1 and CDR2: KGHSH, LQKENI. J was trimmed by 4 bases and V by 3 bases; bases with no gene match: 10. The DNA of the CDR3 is TGTGCCAGCTCACCGTATTCTATGCGGGAGGGATACGAGCAGTACTTC. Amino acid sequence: CASSPYSMREGYEQYF.

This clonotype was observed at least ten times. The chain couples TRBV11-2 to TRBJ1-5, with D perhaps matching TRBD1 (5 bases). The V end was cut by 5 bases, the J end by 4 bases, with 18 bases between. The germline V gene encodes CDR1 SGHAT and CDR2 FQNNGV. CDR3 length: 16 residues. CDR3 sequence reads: CASSVSRDGRNQPQHF. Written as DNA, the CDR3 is TGTGCCAGCAGCGTCAGTAGGGACGGTCGGAATCAGCCCCAGCATTTT.

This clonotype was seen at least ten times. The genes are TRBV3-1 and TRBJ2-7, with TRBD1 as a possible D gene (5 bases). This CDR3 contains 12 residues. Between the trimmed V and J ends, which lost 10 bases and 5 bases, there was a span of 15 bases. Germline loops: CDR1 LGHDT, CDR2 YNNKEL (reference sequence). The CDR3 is CATADSLNEQYF. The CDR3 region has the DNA TGTGCCACAGCAGACAGTCTAAACGAGCAGTACTTC.

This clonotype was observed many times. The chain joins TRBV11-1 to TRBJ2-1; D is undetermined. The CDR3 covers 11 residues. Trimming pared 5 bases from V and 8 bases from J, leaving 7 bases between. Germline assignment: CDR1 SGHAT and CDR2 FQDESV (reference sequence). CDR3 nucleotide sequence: TGTGCCAGCAGCCTAAATTATGAGCAGTTCTTC. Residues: CASSLNYEQFF.